The 15 T cell receptor beta chains in this list originate from one sample, sequenced in a study of vaccination and CD4 T cells after COVID-19. These receptors' targets are unknown. Sequenced with the Oncomine TCR Beta short-read assay was DNA taken from cultured CD4+ T cells. Each CDR3 protein is one row after TCRdb ran MiXCR on the PCR reads. The sample has about 16,000 distinct CDR3 sequences; approximately 53% are singletons. Regarding treatment: roughly ten-day PBMC culture with coronavirus spike peptide pools or control peptides (ViraFEST assay). Specimen: CD4+ T cells from blood, cultured in vitro, collected before SARS-CoV-2 vaccination. These receptor sequences come from a human donor who had recovered from COVID-19.

V and J are TRBV20-1 and TRBJ2-3, with 11 bases lining up with TRBD2. The CDR3 sequence is 18 residues long. Germline trimming cut 6 bases from V and 5 bases from J; bases unmatched to any gene: 19. The germline CDR1 and CDR2 sequences are DFQATT and SNEGSKA (reference sequence). CDR3 in amino acids: CSANGLAGPRSMEDTQYF. Written as DNA, the CDR3 is TGCAGTGCGAACGGACTAGCGGGTCCCCGGTCGATGGAAGATACGCAGTATTTT.

The gene calls are TRBV7-2 and TRBJ2-5; TRBD1 might be the D (5 bases). Trimming shortened V by 4 bases and J by 6 bases, and 15 bases separated the two germline ends. This CDR3 spans 14 amino acids. Germline V gene lookup returns CDR1 SGHTA and CDR2 FQGNSA. The CDR3 loop reads CASSYQRQPKTQYF. For the CDR3, the DNA is TGTGCCAGCAGCTACCAACGACAGCCGAAGACCCAGTACTTC.

The sample holds a few counts of this clonotype. J is TRBJ2-3 and V is TRBV6-1; 7 nucleotides agree with TRBD1. Germline CDR1 and CDR2: MNHNS and SASEGT. Losses at the gene ends were 8 bases for V and 2 bases for J; bases not matched to a gene: 4. This CDR3 is built from 13 residues. The CDR3 protein is CASGGQNTDTQYF. Here the CDR3 DNA reads TGTGCCAGCGGGGGACAGAACACAGATACGCAGTATTTT.

The chain uses TRBV6-5 and TRBJ2-7, with D perhaps matching TRBD1 or TRBD2 (7 bases each). Trimming took 0 bases from V and 6 from J, leaving 18 bases between them. CDR3 length: 16 residues. Germline-derived CDR1 and CDR2 are MNHEY and SVGAGI. The chain's CDR3 is CASSYSGGLVAGEQYF. The CDR3 region has the DNA TGTGCCAGCAGTTACTCAGGGGGCCTCGTAGCGGGCGAGCAGTACTTC.

There are a few counts of this clonotype. This chain links TRBV7-6 with TRBJ2-1, with 11 bases that match TRBD2. J gave up 5 bases and V 4 bases, and 7 bases lay outside the gene matches. This CDR3 spans 16 amino acids. CDR1 and CDR2 from the germline V gene are SGHVS and FNYEAQ. The CDR3 sequence: CASSSPTSGGNNEQFF. The CDR3 DNA reads TGTGCCAGCAGCTCTCCTACTAGCGGGGGAAACAATGAGCAGTTCTTC.

This chain joins TRBV7-9 and TRBJ2-7, with 10 bases identical to TRBD2. V was clipped by 1 base and J by 9 bases; unmatched bases: 12. Germline V gene lookup returns CDR1 SEHNR and CDR2 FQNEAQ (reference sequence). CDR3 length equals 16 residues. This chain's CDR3 is CASSLESRAGGRGQYF. For the CDR3, the DNA is TGTGCCAGCAGCTTAGAATCCAGAGCGGGAGGGCGAGGGCAGTACTTC.

The table lists this clonotype with a few counts. The rearrangement uses TRBV2 and TRBJ2-5; D remains unclear. Germline lookup yields CDR1 SNHLY and CDR2 FYNNEI. The CDR3 has 13 amino acids. Trimming took 1 base from V and 2 from J, leaving 5 bases between them. CDR3 nucleotides: TGTGCCAGCAGTGAAGGCAGACAAGAGACCCAGTACTTC. Its protein product is CASSEGRQETQYF.

The chain joins TRBV5-8 to TRBJ1-2, with D tentatively TRBD1 (6 bases). Trimming removed 0 bases from V and 0 bases from J, with 12 bases in between. Germline values: CDR1 SGHTS, CDR2 YDEGEE. The CDR3 is 16 amino acids. The CDR3 is CASSLGGGTANYGYTF. Written as DNA, the CDR3 is TGTGCCAGCAGCTTGGGGGGGGGCACTGCTAACTATGGCTACACCTTC.

This clonotype was recorded a few times. This chain links TRBV19 with TRBJ2-1; 10 bases fit TRBD2. The junction had 8 bases not matched to a gene; V was cut back by 10 bases and J by 2 bases. Looked up from germline, CDR1 is LNHDA and CDR2 is SQIVND (reference sequence). The length of the CDR3 is 15 residues. The CDR3 coding sequence is TGTGCCACCACCCTAGCGGGAGATCCCTACAATGAGCAGTTCTTC. Its protein is CATTLAGDPYNEQFF.

The CDR3 loop reads CASSDAGGNEQFF. CDR3 DNA sequence: TGTGCCAGCAGTGACGCGGGAGGCAATGAGCAGTTCTTC. This chain connects TRBV6-4 to TRBJ2-1, with TRBD2 matching 8 bases. V trimming: 2 bases; J trimming: 6 bases; junction bases outside the gene matches: 0. This CDR3 is 13 amino acids long. CDR1 is MRHNA, CDR2 SNTAGT, per germline.

V and J are TRBV5-4 and TRBJ2-5, with 7 positions matching TRBD1. Germline V gene data show CDR1 as SGHNT and CDR2 as YYREEE (reference sequence). The trim removed 6 bases at V and 5 bases at J, leaving 10 bases unmatched. The CDR3 runs to 14 residues. CDR3 sequence: CASTVTGIRETQYF. In DNA, the CDR3 is TGTGCCAGCACCGTGACAGGGATCAGGGAGACCCAGTACTTC.

This clonotype was seen a few times. The chain uses TRBV25-1 and TRBJ2-5; 8 nucleotides match TRBD1. CDR3 length equals 15 residues. Trimming at V came to 6 bases and at J to 1 base, leaving 7 bases not matched to a gene. Looked up from germline, CDR1 is MGHDK and CDR2 is SYGVNS. The CDR3 protein is CASSRGQGPQETQYF. CDR3 DNA: TGTGCCAGCAGCAGAGGACAGGGACCCCAAGAGACCCAGTACTTC. Looking up the rest from reference TRBV25-1 and TRBJ2-5 gives the full variable domain: EADIYQTPRYLVIGTGKKITLECSQTMGHDKMYWYQQDPGMELHLIHYSYGVNSTEKGDLSSESTVSRIRTEHFPLTLESARPSHTSQYLCASSRGQGPQETQYFGPGTRLLVL.

J is TRBJ2-5 and V is TRBV21-1. TRBV21-1 is designated a pseudogene. The CDR3 has 14 residues. Written as DNA, the CDR3 is TGTGCCAGCAGCAGGAAAGGGAAGTTGGCGACCCAGTACTTC. This encodes CASSRKGKLATQYF.

The chain combines TRBV28 with TRBJ2-5; 15 bases fit TRBD2. CDR1 and CDR2 from the germline V gene are MDHEN and SYDVKM. The CDR3 runs to 17 residues. V trimming: 7 bases; J trimming: 5 bases; junction bases outside the gene matches: 11. The CDR3 DNA reads as TGTGCCAGCAACTCCGGGACTAGCGGGAGGCCGTGGGAGACCCAGTACTTC. As protein: CASNSGTSGRPWETQYF.

About this clonotype: Relative to the germline gene, one junction end is altered; a read error may explain this. The genes are TRBV7-9 and TRBJ2-5, with D perhaps matching TRBD1 (6 bases). Germline values: CDR1 SEHNR, CDR2 FQNEAQ (reference sequence). CDR3 length: 13 amino acids. The CDR3 DNA sequence: TGTGCCAGCAGCAAACAGGGTGAAGAGGCCCAGTACTTC. As protein: CASSKQGEEAQYF.